This passage covers 24 T cell receptor beta chains from one sample sequenced in a study of lymphopenia after photon versus proton radiotherapy. TCRdb's copy holds only in-frame clones and misses some; the assay was immunoSEQ multiplex PCR. This sample has 20,000 to 25,000 clones; roughly 91% occur once, and the top ten carry more than 8%. Material: peripheral blood, obtained from a patient treated with proton-based radiotherapy. The source is an older woman with pancreatic cancer. Some clones in this sample may be carry-over from other donors' samples.

For the CDR3, the DNA is TGTGCCAGCAGGGGGGTTAAGGGTTTGAACACTGAAGCTTTCTTT. Translating it yields CASRGVKGLNTEAFF. The V gene is TRBV28, the J gene TRBJ1-1, with D perhaps matching TRBD1 (5 bases). CDR1 is MDHEN and CDR2 is SYDVKM in the germline V gene. V lost 6 bases and J 0 bases, leaving 14 bases between the germline ends. The CDR3 sequence is 15 residues long.

The genes are TRBV30 and TRBJ2-4; 8 nucleotides agree with TRBD2. The CDR3 has 16 amino acids. In germline, CDR1 is GTSNPN, CDR2 SVGIG (reference sequence). V trimming: 0 bases; J trimming: 0 bases; junction bases outside the gene matches: 4. The CDR3 loop reads CAWSVPLAGAKNIQYF. CDR3 DNA sequence: TGTGCCTGGAGTGTACCCCTAGCGGGAGCCAAAAACATTCAGTACTTC.

The chain has TRBV21-1 and TRBJ2-3. TRBV21-1 is a known pseudogene. This CDR3 is 15 amino acids long. In DNA, the CDR3 is TGTGCCAGCAGCATGAGGGGGACTCCCACAGATACGCAGTATTTT. It yields the protein CASSMRGTPTDTQYF.

This chain joins TRBV7-2 and TRBJ2-7; 8 nucleotides align to TRBD1. Germline values: CDR1 SGHTA, CDR2 FQGNSA. Trimming removed 3 bases from V and 3 bases from J; junction bases left unmatched: 1. The CDR3 is 13 amino acids. The CDR3 sequence: CASSFGTGYEQYF. The CDR3 nucleotides are TGTGCCAGCAGCTTTGGGACAGGCTACGAGCAGTACTTC.

The chain joins TRBV10-1 to TRBJ2-7, with D perhaps being TRBD1 or TRBD2 (5 bases each). The CDR3 totals 15 residues. V dropped 0 bases and J dropped 6 bases, with 15 bases sitting between them. From germline, CDR1 is WNHNN and CDR2 SYGVQD (reference sequence). CDR3 sequence: CASSESRGQGAEQYF. The CDR3 DNA reads as TGCGCCAGCAGTGAGTCGAGAGGGCAGGGTGCCGAGCAGTACTTC.

The J gene is TRBJ1-2, the V gene TRBV18; 7 nucleotides agree with TRBD1. The CDR3 extends over 14 amino acids. The J segment lost 8 bases and the V segment lost 0 bases, leaving 6 bases of the junction unmatched. Germline assignment: CDR1 KGHSH and CDR2 LQKENI. The CDR3 protein is CASSPPEGAKGYTF. The CDR3 DNA reads TGTGCCAGCTCACCACCGGAGGGGGCTAAGGGCTACACCTTC.

V usage is TRBV19 and J usage is TRBJ1-5, with D uncertain. The germline V gene has CDR1 LNHDA and CDR2 SQIVND (reference sequence). This CDR3 contains 16 residues. Trimming removed 4 bases from V and 5 bases from J, with 18 bases in between. CDR3 nucleotides: TGTGCCAGTAGTACCCGGGAGAGTATACCGGATCAGCCCCAGCATTTT. Its protein product is CASSTRESIPDQPQHF.

The V and J genes are TRBV6-1 and TRBJ1-5; tentatively, D is TRBD1 (5 bases). Germline lookup yields CDR1 MNHNS and CDR2 SASEGT. The V and J ends lost 5 bases and 2 bases respectively, with 10 bases between them. The CDR3 runs 14 residues. The CDR3 reads CASSFRAGNQPQHF. In nucleotides, the CDR3 is TGTGCCAGCAGTTTCAGGGCTGGCAATCAGCCCCAGCATTTT.

The V and J genes are TRBV2 and TRBJ1-1, with D uncertain. Trimming took off 3 bases at V and 11 bases at J, with 13 bases between the two ends. The CDR3 contains 12 residues. CDR1 is SNHLY and CDR2 is FYNNEI in the germline V gene. As DNA, the CDR3 is TGTGCCAGCAGTGATCCGCCAGTTCGGGCTTTCTTT. It is translated as CASSDPPVRAFF.

V is TRBV25-1 and J is TRBJ1-6, with 8 bases aligning to TRBD1. V trimming: 9 bases; J trimming: 8 bases; junction bases outside the gene matches: 6. Germline values: CDR1 MGHDK, CDR2 SYGVNS. This CDR3 is built from 13 residues. The CDR3 protein is CASKDRDDSPLHF. DNA of the CDR3: TGTGCCAGTAAGGACAGGGACGATTCACCCCTCCACTTT.

This chain joins TRBV6-6 and TRBJ1-5; TRBD1 might be the D (6 bases). Per germline, CDR1 MNHNY and CDR2 SVGAGI (reference sequence). The CDR3 spans 15 residues. V was trimmed by 0 bases and J by 2 bases, leaving 8 bases between them. CDR3 in DNA: TGTGCCAGCAGTTACTCAAGGGGGGGCAATCAGCCCCAGCATTTT. It codes for CASSYSRGGNQPQHF.

V is TRBV7-9 and J is TRBJ1-4, with D perhaps TRBD1 (6 bases). CDR1 and CDR2 from the germline V gene are SEHNR and FQNEAQ (reference sequence). V gave up 1 base and J gave up 5 bases, with 11 bases separating them. This CDR3 region has 15 residues. CDR3 nucleotide sequence: TGTGCCAGCAGCTTAGGGGGGACACCCAATGAAAAACTGTTTTTT. It is translated as CASSLGGTPNEKLFF.

The chain links TRBV13 to TRBJ1-5, with D perhaps matching TRBD1 (6 bases). Germline-derived CDR1 and CDR2 are PRHDT and FYEKMQ (reference sequence). CDR3 length: 17 residues. V lost 0 bases, J lost 0 bases, and 12 bases lay in between. The CDR3 reads CASSLGGTLYSNQPQHF. Written as DNA, the CDR3 is TGTGCCAGCAGCTTAGGGGGGACACTATATAGCAATCAGCCCCAGCATTTT.

This clone was seen just once. The chain combines TRBV5-4 with TRBJ2-3; D may be TRBD2 (5 bases). CDR3 length: 15 residues. CDR1 and CDR2 (germline): SGHNT, YYREEE (reference sequence). The V end lost 0 bases, the J end lost 0 bases, and 8 bases lay between the germline ends. CDR3 sequence (DNA): TGTGCCAGCAGCTTGGGGCGGGCCAGCACAGATACGCAGTATTTT. Amino acids: CASSLGRASTDTQYF.

The chain links TRBV2 to TRBJ2-5; D uncertain. This CDR3 contains 11 residues. Germline V gene lookup returns CDR1 SNHLY and CDR2 FYNNEI. Trimming removed 7 bases at V and 0 bases at J, with 3 bases between. CDR3 protein: CASTYQETQYF. The CDR3, as DNA: TGTGCCAGCACCTACCAAGAGACCCAGTACTTC.

The rearrangement uses TRBV9 and TRBJ2-7; 8 bases are shared with TRBD1. Germline assignment: CDR1 SGDLS and CDR2 YYNGEE. The ends lost 0 bases at V and 5 bases at J; junction bases unmatched: 4. The CDR3 has 14 amino acids. The CDR3 nucleotides are TGTGCCAGCAGCGTAGCGCAGGGGGCAGACGAGCAGTACTTC. Its protein is CASSVAQGADEQYF.

The chain carries TRBV27 and TRBJ1-3; D is perhaps TRBD1 (5 bases). CDR1 and CDR2 from the germline V gene are MNHEY and SMNVEV (reference sequence). This CDR3 has 16 amino acids. The V and J ends lost 0 bases and 7 bases respectively, with 16 bases between them. The CDR3 bases are TGTGCCAGCAGTTTATCTTCCCCAGGGAGTACGAACACCATATATTTT. Translating it yields CASSLSSPGSTNTIYF.

CDR3 loop: CASSSQTSASTDTQYF. CDR3 nucleotide sequence: TGTGCCAGCAGCTCGCAGACTAGCGCGAGCACAGATACGCAGTATTTT. The chain links TRBV7-2 to TRBJ2-3; TRBD2 aligns across 8 bases. V was clipped by 4 bases and J by 0 bases; unmatched bases: 6. The CDR3 spans 16 residues. The germline V gene has CDR1 SGHTA and CDR2 FQGNSA.

The V call is TRBV5-4, the J call TRBJ2-1, with D perhaps matching TRBD1 (5 bases). The V and J ends lost 3 bases and 3 bases respectively, with 19 bases between them. CDR1 and CDR2 from the germline V gene are SGHNT and YYREEE (reference sequence). The length of the CDR3 is 17 residues. The CDR3 nucleotides read TGTGCCAGCAGCTCCCGAACCTCAGGGCCGATCTACAATGAGCAGTTCTTC. Amino acids: CASSSRTSGPIYNEQFF.

This clone was counted once. The chain carries TRBV2 and TRBJ2-1; 7 bases match TRBD2. The CDR3 consists of 15 residues. Germline V gene data show CDR1 as SNHLY and CDR2 as FYNNEI. After removal of 7 bases from V and 6 bases from J, the junction contained 12 bases not matched to a gene. The CDR3 region is CASIQGGLVSNEQFF. In nucleotides, the CDR3 is TGTGCCAGCATCCAAGGCGGACTAGTATCCAATGAGCAGTTCTTC.

The table lists this clone with a count of one. This chain uses TRBV7-9 with TRBJ1-5; D is perhaps TRBD1 (5 bases). CDR1 SEHNR and CDR2 FQNEAQ come from the germline V gene (reference sequence). The CDR3 is 13 amino acids. V was cut by 1 base and J by 7 bases, with 8 bases left in between. CDR3 in DNA: TGTGCCAGCAGCTTAGGCCAGGGCCAGCCCCAGCATTTT. Translated, it gives CASSLGQGQPQHF.

The J gene is TRBJ2-1, the V gene TRBV9, with 9 nucleotides matching TRBD2. The germline V gene has CDR1 SGDLS and CDR2 YYNGEE. This CDR3 has 15 amino acids. The junction had 0 bases not matched to a gene; V was cut back by 2 bases and J by 0 bases. This CDR3 reads CASSVSGSSYNEQFF. For the CDR3, the DNA is TGTGCCAGCAGCGTTAGCGGGAGCTCCTACAATGAGCAGTTCTTC.

This clone was seen only a few times. The J gene is TRBJ1-5, the V gene TRBV5-1; the D is unclear. The CDR3 extends over 13 amino acids. Trimming stripped 4 bases from V and 3 bases from J, with 8 bases between. From germline, CDR1 is SGHRS and CDR2 YFSETQ. This CDR3 reads CASSTDTNQPQHF. The CDR3 nucleotides read TGCGCCAGCAGCACTGACACCAATCAGCCCCAGCATTTT.

The chain uses TRBV29-1 and TRBJ1-4, with D unresolved. From germline, CDR1 is SQVTM and CDR2 ANQGSEA. Trimming left V 7 bases short and J 4 bases short, with 13 bases between. There are 13 residues in the CDR3. Written as DNA, the CDR3 is TGCAGCGCCCTCGAGGGTGGTAATGAAAAACTGTTTTTT. Translating gives CSALEGGNEKLFF.